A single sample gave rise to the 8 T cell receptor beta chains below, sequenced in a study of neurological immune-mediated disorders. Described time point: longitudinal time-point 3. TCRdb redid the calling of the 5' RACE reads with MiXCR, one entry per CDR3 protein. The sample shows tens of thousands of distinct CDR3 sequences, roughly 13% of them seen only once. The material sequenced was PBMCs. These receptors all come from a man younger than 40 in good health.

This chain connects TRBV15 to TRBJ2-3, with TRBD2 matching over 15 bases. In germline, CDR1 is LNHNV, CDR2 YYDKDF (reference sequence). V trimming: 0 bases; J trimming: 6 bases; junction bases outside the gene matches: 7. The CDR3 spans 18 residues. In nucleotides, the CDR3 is TGTGCCACCAGCAGAGACCCGGGACTAGCGGGAGGAAAGGATACGCAGTATTTT. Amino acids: CATSRDPGLAGGKDTQYF.

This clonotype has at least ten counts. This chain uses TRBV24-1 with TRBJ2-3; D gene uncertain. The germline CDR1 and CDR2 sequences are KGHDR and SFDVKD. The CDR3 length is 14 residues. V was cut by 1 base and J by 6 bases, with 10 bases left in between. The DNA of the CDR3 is TGTGCCACCAGTGATTTTAAGGTTGTGGATACGCAGTATTTT. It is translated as CATSDFKVVDTQYF.

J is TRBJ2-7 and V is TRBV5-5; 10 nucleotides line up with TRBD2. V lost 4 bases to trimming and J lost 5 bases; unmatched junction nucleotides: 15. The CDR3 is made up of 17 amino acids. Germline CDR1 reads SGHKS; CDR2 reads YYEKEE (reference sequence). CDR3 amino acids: CASSPDLGLAGANEQYF. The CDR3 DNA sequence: TGTGCCAGCAGCCCGGATTTAGGTCTAGCGGGAGCAAACGAGCAGTACTTC.

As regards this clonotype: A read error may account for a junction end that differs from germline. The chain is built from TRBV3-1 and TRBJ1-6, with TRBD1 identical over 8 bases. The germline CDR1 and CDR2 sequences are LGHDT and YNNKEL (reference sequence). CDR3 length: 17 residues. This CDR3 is CASSYQTGDTYHSPLHF. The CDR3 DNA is TGTGCCAGCAGCTATCAGACAGGGGACACCTATCATTCACCCCTCCACTTT.

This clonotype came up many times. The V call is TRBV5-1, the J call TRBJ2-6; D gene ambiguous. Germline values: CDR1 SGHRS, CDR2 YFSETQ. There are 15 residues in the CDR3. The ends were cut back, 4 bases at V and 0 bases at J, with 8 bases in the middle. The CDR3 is CASSQLNSGANVLTF. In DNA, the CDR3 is TGCGCCAGCAGCCAGCTAAACTCTGGGGCCAACGTCCTGACTTTC.

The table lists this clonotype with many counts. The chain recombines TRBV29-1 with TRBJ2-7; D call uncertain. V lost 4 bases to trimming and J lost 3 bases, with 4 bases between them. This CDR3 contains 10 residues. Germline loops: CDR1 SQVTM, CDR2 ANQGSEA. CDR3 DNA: TGCAGCGTTGGGGACTACGAGCAGTACTTC. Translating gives CSVGDYEQYF.

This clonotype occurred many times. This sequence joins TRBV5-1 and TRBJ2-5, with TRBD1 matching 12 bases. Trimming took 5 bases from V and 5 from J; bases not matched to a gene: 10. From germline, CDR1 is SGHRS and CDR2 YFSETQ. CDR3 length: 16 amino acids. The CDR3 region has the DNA TGCGCCAGCAGAGAGGGACAGGGGGCGAAAGTGGAGACCCAGTACTTC. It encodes CASREGQGAKVETQYF.

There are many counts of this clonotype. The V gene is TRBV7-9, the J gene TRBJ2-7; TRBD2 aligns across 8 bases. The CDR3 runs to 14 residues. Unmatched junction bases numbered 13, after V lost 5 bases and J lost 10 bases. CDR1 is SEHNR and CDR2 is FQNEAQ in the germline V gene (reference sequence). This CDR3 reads CASSEQRSGGPQYF. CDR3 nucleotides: TGTGCCAGCAGCGAACAAAGGTCGGGAGGGCCTCAGTACTTC.